This T cell receptor (beta chain) was sequenced during a study of blood T cell repertoires in COVID-19. Study context: Acute-phase and convalescent COVID-19 samples originated in the United States, Italy and Spain. T cells, B-cell-depleted T cells, or PBMCs provided the cDNA or gDNA that served as material.

How the authors handled the data: Nucleated cell number was recorded as an estimate derived from reference gene primer amplification. Sequencing was performed with immunoSEQ multiplex PCR; in TCRdb, only in-frame clones are kept and a portion is missing. V, J and clone size derive from that table, while D and trimming were established from the DNA sequence. The sample comprises about 100,000 clones, approximately 86% of which are singletons, and roughly an eighth rests with the top ten. This CDR3 is built from 15 residues. V gave up 4 bases and J gave up 0 bases; unmatched junction bases: 4. The germline gives CDR1 SGHRS, CDR2 YFSETQ.

The source is a man in his forties or fifties with active or convalescent COVID-19. This chain uses TRBV5-1 with TRBJ2-3; 8 bases match TRBD2. The sequenced material came from peripheral blood. CDR3 amino acids: CASSRVAGSTDTQYF. DNA of the CDR3: TGCGCCAGCAGCCGGGTAGCGGGGAGCACAGATACGCAGTATTTT.